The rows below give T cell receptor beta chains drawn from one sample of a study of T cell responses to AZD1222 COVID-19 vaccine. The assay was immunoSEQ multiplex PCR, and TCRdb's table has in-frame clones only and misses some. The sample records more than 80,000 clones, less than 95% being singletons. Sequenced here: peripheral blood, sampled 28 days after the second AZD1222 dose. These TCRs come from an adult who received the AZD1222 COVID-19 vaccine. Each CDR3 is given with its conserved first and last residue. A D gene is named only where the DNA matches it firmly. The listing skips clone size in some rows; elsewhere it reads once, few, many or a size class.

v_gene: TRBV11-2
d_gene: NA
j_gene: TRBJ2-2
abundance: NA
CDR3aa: CASSLQYANTGELFF
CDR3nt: TGTGCCAGCAGCTTACAGTACGCGAACACCGGGGAGCTGTTTTTT

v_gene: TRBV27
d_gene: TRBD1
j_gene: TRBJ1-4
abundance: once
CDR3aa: CASSLSGDRGEKLFF
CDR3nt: TGTGCCAGCAGTTTATCGGGGGACAGGGGGGAAAAACTGTTTTTT

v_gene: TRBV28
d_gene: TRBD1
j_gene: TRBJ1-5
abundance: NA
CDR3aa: CASSSGTGRYQPQHF
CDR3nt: TGTGCCAGCAGTTCCGGGACAGGGCGTTATCAGCCCCAGCATTTT

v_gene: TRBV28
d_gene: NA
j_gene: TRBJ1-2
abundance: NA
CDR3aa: CASSAANYGYTF
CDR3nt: TGTGCCAGCAGTGCCGCCAACTATGGCTACACCTTC

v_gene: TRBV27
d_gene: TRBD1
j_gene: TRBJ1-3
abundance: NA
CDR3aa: CASSIGQGFGSGNTIYF
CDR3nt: TGTGCCAGCAGTATCGGACAGGGTTTCGGTTCTGGAAACACCATATATTTT

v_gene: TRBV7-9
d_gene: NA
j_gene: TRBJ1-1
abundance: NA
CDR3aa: CASSFPVRGTANTEAFF
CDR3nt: TGTGCCAGCAGCTTTCCCGTCCGAGGGACCGCGAACACTGAAGCTTTCTTT

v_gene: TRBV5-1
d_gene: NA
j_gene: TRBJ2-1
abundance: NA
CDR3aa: CASSLEGHSPGGEQFF
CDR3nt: TGCGCCAGCAGCTTGGAAGGGCACTCTCCTGGCGGTGAGCAGTTCTTC

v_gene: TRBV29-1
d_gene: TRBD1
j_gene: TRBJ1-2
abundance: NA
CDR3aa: CSVGQGANGYTF
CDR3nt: TGCAGCGTTGGACAGGGGGCGAATGGCTACACCTTC

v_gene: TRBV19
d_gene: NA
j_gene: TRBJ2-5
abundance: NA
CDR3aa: CASSPGSSLRETQYF
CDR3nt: TGTGCCAGTAGCCCGGGGAGCTCCCTCCGGGAGACCCAGTACTTC

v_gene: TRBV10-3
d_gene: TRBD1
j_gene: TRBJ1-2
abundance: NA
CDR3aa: CAISEEGQGAWGYTF
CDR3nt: TGTGCCATCAGTGAAGAGGGACAGGGGGCGTGGGGCTACACCTTC

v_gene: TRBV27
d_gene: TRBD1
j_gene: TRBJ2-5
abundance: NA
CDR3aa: CASRGQGAGETQYF
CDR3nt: TGTGCCAGTCGGGGACAGGGGGCGGGGGAGACCCAGTACTTC

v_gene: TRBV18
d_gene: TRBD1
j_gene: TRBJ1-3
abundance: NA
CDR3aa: CASSRTGEVGNTIYF
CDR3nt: TGTGCCAGCTCACGGACAGGGGAGGTTGGAAACACCATATATTTT

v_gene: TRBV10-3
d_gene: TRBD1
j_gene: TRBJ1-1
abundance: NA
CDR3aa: CAISPGQGNTEAFF
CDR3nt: TGTGCCATCAGTCCAGGACAGGGTAATACTGAAGCTTTCTTT

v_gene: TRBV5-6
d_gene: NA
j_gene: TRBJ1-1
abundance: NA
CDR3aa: CASSLAGVRRAFF
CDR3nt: TGTGCCAGCAGCTTGGCAGGGGTTCGGAGAGCTTTCTTT

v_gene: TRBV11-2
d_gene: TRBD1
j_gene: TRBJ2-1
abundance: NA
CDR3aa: CASSQQGAFGNEQFF
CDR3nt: TGTGCCAGCAGCCAGCAGGGGGCTTTCGGCAATGAGCAGTTCTTC

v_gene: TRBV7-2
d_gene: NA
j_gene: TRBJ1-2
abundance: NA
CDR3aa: CASSLASADVHTF
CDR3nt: TGTGCCAGCAGCTTAGCCTCCGCGGATGTACACACCTTC

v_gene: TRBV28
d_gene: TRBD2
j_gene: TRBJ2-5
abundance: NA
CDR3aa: CASSGSGRSETQYF
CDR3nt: TGTGCCAGCAGTGGTAGCGGGAGATCAGAGACCCAGTACTTC

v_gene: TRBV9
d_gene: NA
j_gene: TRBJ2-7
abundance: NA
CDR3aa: CASSVSPSGGQYF
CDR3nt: TGTGCCAGCAGCGTATCCCCGAGTGGAGGGCAGTACTTC

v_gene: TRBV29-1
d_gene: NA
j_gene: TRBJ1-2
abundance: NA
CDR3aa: CSVHTRVDGYTF
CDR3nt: TGCAGCGTACACACCAGGGTTGATGGCTACACCTTC

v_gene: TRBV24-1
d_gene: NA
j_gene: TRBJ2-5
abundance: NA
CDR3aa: CATSDPNIQETQYF
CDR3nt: TGTGCCACCAGTGACCCGAACATTCAAGAGACCCAGTACTTC

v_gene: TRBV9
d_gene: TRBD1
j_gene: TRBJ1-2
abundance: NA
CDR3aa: CASTTGEYGYTF
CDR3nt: TGTGCCAGCACGACAGGGGAATATGGCTACACCTTC

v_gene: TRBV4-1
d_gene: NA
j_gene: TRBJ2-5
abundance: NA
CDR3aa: CASSPGGRGAETQYF
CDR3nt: TGCGCCAGCAGCCCCGGCGGGCGAGGGGCCGAGACCCAGTACTTC

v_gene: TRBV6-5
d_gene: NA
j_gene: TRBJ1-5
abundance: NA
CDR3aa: CASSPGGSNQPQHF
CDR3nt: TGTGCCAGCAGTCCCGGGGGTAGCAATCAGCCCCAGCATTTT

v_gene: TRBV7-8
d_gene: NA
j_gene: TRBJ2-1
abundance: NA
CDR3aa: CASSFELVNEQFF
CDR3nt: TGTGCCAGCAGTTTTGAGTTAGTCAATGAGCAGTTCTTC

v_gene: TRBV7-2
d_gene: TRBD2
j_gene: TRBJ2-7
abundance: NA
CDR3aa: CASNLGLAGYEQYF
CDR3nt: TGTGCCAGCAACTTGGGACTAGCGGGGTACGAGCAGTACTTC

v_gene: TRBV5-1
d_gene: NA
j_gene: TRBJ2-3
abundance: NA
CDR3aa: CASSLRLPATDTQYF
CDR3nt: TGCGCCAGCAGCTTACGTTTACCCGCCACAGATACGCAGTATTTT

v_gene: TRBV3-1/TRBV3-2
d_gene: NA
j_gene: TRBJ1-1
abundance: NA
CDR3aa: CASSQGGFGTEAFF
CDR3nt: TGTGCCAGCAGCCAAGGAGGGTTCGGCACTGAAGCTTTCTTT

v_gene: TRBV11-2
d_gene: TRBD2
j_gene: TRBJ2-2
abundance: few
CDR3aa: CASSLVASGGPGELFF
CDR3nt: TGTGCCAGCAGCTTAGTGGCTAGCGGGGGTCCCGGGGAGCTGTTTTTT

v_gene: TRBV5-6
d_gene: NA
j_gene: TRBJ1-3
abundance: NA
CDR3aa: CASSSPLSAGNTIYF
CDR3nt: TGTGCCAGCAGCTCACCCCTCAGTGCTGGAAACACCATATATTTT

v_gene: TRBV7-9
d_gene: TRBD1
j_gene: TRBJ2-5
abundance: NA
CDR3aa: CASSYGTASVETQYF
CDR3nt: TGTGCCAGCAGCTACGGGACAGCCTCCGTTGAGACCCAGTACTTC

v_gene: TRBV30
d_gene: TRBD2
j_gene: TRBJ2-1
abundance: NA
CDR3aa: CAWTLLAGNEQFF
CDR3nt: TGTGCCTGGACCTTACTAGCGGGTAATGAGCAGTTCTTC

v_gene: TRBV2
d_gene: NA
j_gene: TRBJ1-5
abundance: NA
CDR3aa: CASSEEVQSNQPQHF
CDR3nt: TGTGCCAGCAGTGAAGAGGTCCAGAGCAATCAGCCCCAGCATTTT

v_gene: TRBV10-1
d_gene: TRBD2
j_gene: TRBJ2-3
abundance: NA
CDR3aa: CASSPGLAGTAQYF
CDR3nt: TGCGCCAGCAGTCCGGGACTAGCGGGAACCGCGCAGTATTTT

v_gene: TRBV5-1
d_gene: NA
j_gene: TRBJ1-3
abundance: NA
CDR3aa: CASSLTGRGNTIYF
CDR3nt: TGCGCCAGCAGCTTGACAGGTAGAGGAAACACCATATATTTT

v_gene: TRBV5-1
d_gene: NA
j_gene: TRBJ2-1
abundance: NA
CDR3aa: CASSGGTPNNEQFF
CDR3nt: TGCGCCAGCAGCGGCGGGACTCCCAACAATGAGCAGTTCTTC

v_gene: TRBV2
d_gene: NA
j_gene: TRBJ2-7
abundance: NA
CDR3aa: CASRAGTANSFEQYF
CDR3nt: TGTGCCAGCAGAGCCGGGACGGCCAATTCGTTCGAGCAGTACTTC

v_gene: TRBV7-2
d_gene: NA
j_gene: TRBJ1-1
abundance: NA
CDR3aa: CASSLVPRSMNTEAFF
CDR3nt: TGTGCCAGCAGCTTAGTACCCAGGAGCATGAACACTGAAGCTTTCTTT

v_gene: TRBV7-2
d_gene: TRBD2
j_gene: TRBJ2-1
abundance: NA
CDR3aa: CASSFGLALYNEQFF
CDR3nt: TGTGCCAGCAGCTTTGGACTAGCGTTATACAATGAGCAGTTCTTC

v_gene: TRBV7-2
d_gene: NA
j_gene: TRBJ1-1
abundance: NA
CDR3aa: CASSLERQREAFF
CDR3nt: TGTGCCAGCAGCTTAGAACGGCAACGTGAAGCTTTCTTT

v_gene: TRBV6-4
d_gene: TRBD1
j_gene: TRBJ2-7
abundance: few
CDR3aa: CASSEGTGGGEQYF
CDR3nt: TGTGCCAGCAGTGAAGGGACAGGGGGCGGAGAGCAGTACTTC

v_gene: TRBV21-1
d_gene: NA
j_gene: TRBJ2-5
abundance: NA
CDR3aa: CASSTNRGKETQYF
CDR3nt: TGTGCCAGCAGCACTAACAGGGGGAAAGAGACCCAGTACTTC

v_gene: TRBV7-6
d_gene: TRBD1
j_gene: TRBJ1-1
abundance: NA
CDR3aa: CASSLNTGVWTEAFF
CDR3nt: TGTGCCAGCAGCTTAAATACAGGGGTGTGGACTGAAGCTTTCTTT

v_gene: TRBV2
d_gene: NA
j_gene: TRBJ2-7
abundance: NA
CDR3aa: CASRGTEASYEQYF
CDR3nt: TGTGCCAGCAGAGGGACTGAAGCCTCCTACGAGCAGTACTTC

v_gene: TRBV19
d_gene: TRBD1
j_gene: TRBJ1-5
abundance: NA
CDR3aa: CASSTTGGAGQPQHF
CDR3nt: TGTGCCAGTAGTACGACAGGGGGCGCCGGACAGCCCCAGCATTTT

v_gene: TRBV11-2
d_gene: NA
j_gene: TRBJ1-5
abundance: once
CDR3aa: CASSTTDGQPQHF
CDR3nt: TGTGCCAGCAGCACCACGGACGGCCAGCCCCAGCATTTT

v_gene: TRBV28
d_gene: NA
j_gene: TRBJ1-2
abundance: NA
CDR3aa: CASSSPPNGYTF
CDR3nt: TGTGCCAGCAGTTCCCCCCCAAATGGCTACACCTTC

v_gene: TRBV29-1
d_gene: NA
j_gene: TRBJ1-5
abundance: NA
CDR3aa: CSVVGPGDNQPQHF
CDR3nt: TGCAGCGTTGTAGGCCCCGGGGACAATCAGCCCCAGCATTTT

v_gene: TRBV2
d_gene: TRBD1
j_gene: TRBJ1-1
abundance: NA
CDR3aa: CASRGQVSEAFF
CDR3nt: TGTGCCAGCAGAGGACAGGTCTCTGAAGCTTTCTTT

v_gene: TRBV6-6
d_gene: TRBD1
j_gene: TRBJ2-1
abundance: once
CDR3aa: CASSAGQGAFEQFF
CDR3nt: TGTGCCAGCAGTGCGGGACAGGGGGCGTTTGAGCAGTTCTTC

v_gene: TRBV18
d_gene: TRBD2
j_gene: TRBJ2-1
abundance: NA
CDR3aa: CASSPTSGLPHEQFF
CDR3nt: TGTGCCAGCTCACCGACTAGCGGATTACCACATGAGCAGTTCTTC

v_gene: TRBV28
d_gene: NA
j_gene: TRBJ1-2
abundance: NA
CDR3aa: CASSLAGAADYGYTF
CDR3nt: TGTGCCAGCAGTTTAGCCGGGGCGGCGGACTATGGCTACACCTTC

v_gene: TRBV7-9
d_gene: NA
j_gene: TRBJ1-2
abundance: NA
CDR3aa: CASSPPAFEDYGYTF
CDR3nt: TGTGCCAGCAGCCCGCCGGCCTTTGAGGACTATGGCTACACCTTC

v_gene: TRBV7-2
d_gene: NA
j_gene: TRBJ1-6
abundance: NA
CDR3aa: CASSLRDNSPLHF
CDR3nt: TGTGCCAGCAGCCTCCGGGATAATTCACCCCTCCACTTT

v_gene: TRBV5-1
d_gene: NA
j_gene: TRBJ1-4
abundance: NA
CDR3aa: CASSLTRGGNEKLFF
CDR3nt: TGCGCCAGCAGCTTGACGAGGGGAGGTAATGAAAAACTGTTTTTT

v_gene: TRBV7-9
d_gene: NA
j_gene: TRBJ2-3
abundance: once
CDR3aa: CASSPPVRDTDTQYF
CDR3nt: TGTGCCAGCAGCCCCCCAGTCAGGGACACAGATACGCAGTATTTT

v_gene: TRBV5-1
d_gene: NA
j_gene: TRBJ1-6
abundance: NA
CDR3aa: CASRGPNNSPLHF
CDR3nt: TGCGCCAGCAGAGGGCCTAATAATTCACCCCTCCACTTT

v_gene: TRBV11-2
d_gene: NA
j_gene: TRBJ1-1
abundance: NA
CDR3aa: CASSPGGGFTEAFF
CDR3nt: TGTGCCAGCAGCCCCGGTGGGGGGTTCACTGAAGCTTTCTTT